A selection of T cell receptor beta chains follows, all from one sample in a study of beta chain features in type 1 diabetes. TCRdb's table, derived via immunoSEQ multiplex PCR, lists solely in-frame clones and lacks some. This sample has 450,000 to 600,000 clones, with over 25% found just once. Sequencing was performed on naive CD4+ T cells from blood. The source is a man between 18 and 29 years old in good health. The CDR3 runs from the conserved cysteine through the conserved F or W. Fields, in order: V gene, D gene, J gene, clone size, CDR3 DNA, CDR3 protein. A D gene is named only where the DNA matches it firmly. Not all rows give a size; the values are once, few, many and, for expanded clones, a class.

V: TRBV10-3; D: -; J: TRBJ2-5; size: few; DNA: TGTGCCATCTCGGAGAAAGAGACCCAGTACTTC; CDR3: CAISEKETQYF
V: TRBV5-4; D: -; J: TRBJ2-3; size: few; DNA: TGTGCCAGCAGCACCCAAACGACAGCTAGCACAGATACGCAGTATTTT; CDR3: CASSTQTTASTDTQYF
V: TRBV29-1; D: TRBD1; J: TRBJ2-5; size: -; DNA: TGCAGCGTCCTAGGGACAGTACAAGAGACCCAGTACTTC; CDR3: CSVLGTVQETQYF
V: TRBV6-1; D: TRBD2; J: TRBJ2-5; size: -; DNA: TGTGCCAGCACGGGGAGCGGGACAGAGACCCAGTACTTC; CDR3: CASTGSGTETQYF
V: TRBV30; D: TRBD2; J: TRBJ2-3; size: few; DNA: TGTGCCTGGAGTGTATCCCTAGCGGGACAGTATTTT; CDR3: CAWSVSLAGQYF
V: TRBV7-9; D: TRBD1; J: TRBJ2-7; size: -; DNA: TGTGCCAGCAGCTTAGGCGGACAGGCCCGCTCCTACGAGCAGTACTTC; CDR3: CASSLGGQARSYEQYF
V: TRBV30; D: -; J: TRBJ1-5; size: -; DNA: TGTGCCTGGAGTCCTCCCCGAGCCGGGACTAGGAGTCAGCCCCAGCATTTT; CDR3: CAWSPPRAGTRSQPQHF
V: TRBV29-1; D: TRBD1; J: TRBJ1-2; size: few; DNA: TGCAGCGTTGGACAGGGACCCTATGGCTACACCTTC; CDR3: CSVGQGPYGYTF
V: TRBV2; D: TRBD1; J: TRBJ2-6; size: -; DNA: TGTGCCAGCACTCAGACAGGGTATAGCTCTGGGGCCAACGTCCTGACTTTC; CDR3: CASTQTGYSSGANVLTF
V: TRBV7-2; D: -; J: TRBJ2-3; size: -; DNA: TGTGCCAGCAGTTCTTGGTTGGACACAGATACGCAGTATTTT; CDR3: CASSSWLDTDTQYF
V: TRBV4-1; D: TRBD2; J: TRBJ2-1; size: few; DNA: TGCGCCAGCAGCCAAGACCCACTAGCGGGAGGTAATGAGCAGTTCTTC; CDR3: CASSQDPLAGGNEQFF
V: TRBV30; D: -; J: TRBJ2-7; size: few; DNA: TGTGCCTGGAGTGTTTCCAAAGAGCAGTACTTC; CDR3: CAWSVSKEQYF
V: TRBV4-1; D: TRBD1; J: TRBJ1-4; size: -; DNA: TGCGCCAGCAGACAGACAGGGGGCTTTGAAAAACTGTTTTTT; CDR3: CASRQTGGFEKLFF
V: TRBV29-1; D: -; J: TRBJ2-7; size: many; DNA: TGCAGCGTTGAGCAGGGCCCGTGGGAGCAGTACTTC; CDR3: CSVEQGPWEQYF
V: TRBV5-4; D: -; J: TRBJ2-1; size: few; DNA: TGTGCCAGCAGCCGCCGGGTAGGCTCCTACAATGAGCAGTTCTTC; CDR3: CASSRRVGSYNEQFF
V: TRBV30; D: -; J: TRBJ2-1; size: few; DNA: TGTGCCTGGGGGACGGGAACCTACAATGAGCAGTTCTTC; CDR3: CAWGTGTYNEQFF
V: TRBV9; D: TRBD2; J: TRBJ2-5; size: few; DNA: TGTGCCAGCAGCGTAGGACTAGCGGGAGGCCAAGAGACCCAGTACTTC; CDR3: CASSVGLAGGQETQYF
V: TRBV27; D: TRBD2; J: TRBJ2-1; size: few; DNA: TGTGCCAGCAGGCGACTAGCGGGAGGCCCCTACAATGAGCAGTTCTTC; CDR3: CASRRLAGGPYNEQFF
V: TRBV30; D: -; J: TRBJ2-1; size: few; DNA: TGTGCCTGGAGTAACAGAGACAATGAGCAGTTCTTC; CDR3: CAWSNRDNEQFF
V: TRBV4-1; D: TRBD1; J: TRBJ2-7; size: -; DNA: TGCGCCAGCAGCCAACCGGGACAGGGGCCTACCTACGAGCAGTACTTC; CDR3: CASSQPGQGPTYEQYF
V: TRBV7-9; D: -; J: TRBJ2-6; size: -; DNA: TGTGCCAGCAGCCCCGGAAAAGGGGCCGGGGCCAACGTCCTGACTTTC; CDR3: CASSPGKGAGANVLTF
V: TRBV7-9; D: TRBD1; J: TRBJ2-5; size: -; DNA: TGTGCCAGCAGCCAGGGGGACAGGGACCAAGAGACCCAGTACTTC; CDR3: CASSQGDRDQETQYF
V: TRBV15; D: -; J: TRBJ2-7; size: -; DNA: TGTGCCACCAGCAGAGACCCCTACGAGCAGTACTTC; CDR3: CATSRDPYEQYF
V: TRBV15; D: -; J: TRBJ2-3; size: -; DNA: TGTGCCACCAGCAGAGATACAGGAGTTGCAGATACGCAGTATTTT; CDR3: CATSRDTGVADTQYF
V: TRBV7-2; D: -; J: TRBJ2-3; size: -; DNA: TGTGCCAGCAGCCCCAGCCCGCACCTGGGTCGATATACGCAGTATTTT; CDR3: CASSPSPHLGRYTQYF
V: TRBV5-1; D: -; J: TRBJ2-3; size: -; DNA: TGCGCCAGCAGCTTGAATCCGGGCACAGTCACAGATACGCAGTATTTT; CDR3: CASSLNPGTVTDTQYF
V: TRBV14; D: -; J: TRBJ2-1; size: -; DNA: TGTGCCAGCAGTCCGGGCCTCTCCTACAATGAGCAGTTCTTC; CDR3: CASSPGLSYNEQFF
V: TRBV7-2; D: TRBD2; J: TRBJ2-2; size: few; DNA: TGTGCCAGCAGCTTAGCAGCGACTAGCGGGCACGGGGAGCTGTTTTTT; CDR3: CASSLAATSGHGELFF
V: TRBV11-2; D: -; J: TRBJ2-4; size: -; DNA: TGTGCCAGCAGCCCGAGGGGGAGGGAGGGCACGAACATTCAGTACTTC; CDR3: CASSPRGREGTNIQYF
V: TRBV7-2; D: -; J: TRBJ2-1; size: few; DNA: TGTGCCAGCAGCTCTTACACAGGCAGTGAGCAGTTCTTC; CDR3: CASSSYTGSEQFF
V: TRBV19; D: -; J: TRBJ1-1; size: -; DNA: TGTGCCAGTAGTATCGGTTGGGGGCAGGTGGCTTTCTTT; CDR3: CASSIGWGQVAFF
V: TRBV7-3; D: TRBD2; J: TRBJ2-3; size: -; DNA: TGTGCCAGCAGCCCTAGCGGGGGGGCCACAGATACGCAGTATTTT; CDR3: CASSPSGGATDTQYF
V: TRBV5-4; D: TRBD2; J: TRBJ2-3; size: -; DNA: TGTGCCAGCAGCCCCTCAGGCGGGAGGTCAGATACGCAGTATTTT; CDR3: CASSPSGGRSDTQYF
V: TRBV30; D: -; J: TRBJ2-7; size: few; DNA: TGTGCCTGGAGTCGCGGTAGGAACTACGAGCAGTACTTC; CDR3: CAWSRGRNYEQYF
V: TRBV19; D: -; J: TRBJ2-5; size: few; DNA: TGTGCCAGTAGTATCGAATGGAAAATAGGGACCCAGTACTTC; CDR3: CASSIEWKIGTQYF
V: TRBV25-1; D: TRBD1; J: TRBJ1-4; size: few; DNA: TGTGCCAGCAGTGCGGGACAGGGAAGTGAAAAACTGTTTTTT; CDR3: CASSAGQGSEKLFF
V: TRBV5-1; D: TRBD2; J: TRBJ2-1; size: few; DNA: TGCGCCAGCAGCCTAGGACTAGCGGGAGATGAGCAGTTCTTC; CDR3: CASSLGLAGDEQFF
V: TRBV7-6; D: -; J: TRBJ2-1; size: -; DNA: TGTGCCAGCAGCTTATCCAGGGGTGAGCAGTTCTTC; CDR3: CASSLSRGEQFF
V: TRBV29-1; D: -; J: TRBJ1-3; size: -; DNA: TGCAGCGTTGACCCCGGGACCTCTGGAAACACCATATATTTT; CDR3: CSVDPGTSGNTIYF
V: TRBV30; D: TRBD2; J: TRBJ2-7; size: few; DNA: TGTGCCTGGAGTACCCTGAGGGAGGGGAAAAAGTACTTC; CDR3: CAWSTLREGKKYF